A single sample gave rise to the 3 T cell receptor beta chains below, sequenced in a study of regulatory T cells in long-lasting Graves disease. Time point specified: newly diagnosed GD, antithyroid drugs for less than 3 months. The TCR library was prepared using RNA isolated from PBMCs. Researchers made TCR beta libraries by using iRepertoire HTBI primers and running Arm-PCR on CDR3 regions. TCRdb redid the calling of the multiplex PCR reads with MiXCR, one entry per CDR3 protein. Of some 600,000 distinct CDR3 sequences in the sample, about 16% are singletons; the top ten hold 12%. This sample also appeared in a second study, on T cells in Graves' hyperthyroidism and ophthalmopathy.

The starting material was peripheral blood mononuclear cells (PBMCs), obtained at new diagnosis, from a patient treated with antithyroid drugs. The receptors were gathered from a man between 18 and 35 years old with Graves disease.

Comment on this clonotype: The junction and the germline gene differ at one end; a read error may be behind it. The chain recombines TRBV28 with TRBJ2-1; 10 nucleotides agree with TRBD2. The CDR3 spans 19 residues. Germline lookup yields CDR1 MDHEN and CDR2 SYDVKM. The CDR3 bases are TGTGCCAGCAGTTCACGCGGTGGTCTAGCGGGAGTCCGGAACAATGAGCAGCTCTTC. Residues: CASSSRGGLAGVRNNEQLF.

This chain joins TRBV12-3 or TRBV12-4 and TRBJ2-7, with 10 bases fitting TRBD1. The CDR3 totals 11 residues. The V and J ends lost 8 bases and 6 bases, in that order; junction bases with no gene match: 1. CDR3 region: CASGDRGEQYF. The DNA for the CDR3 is TGTGCCAGCGGGGACAGGGGCGAGCAGTACTTC.

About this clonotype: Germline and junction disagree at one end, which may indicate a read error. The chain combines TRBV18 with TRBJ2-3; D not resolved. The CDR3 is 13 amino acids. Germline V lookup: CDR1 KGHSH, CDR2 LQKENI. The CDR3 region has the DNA TGTGCCAGCTCCCCCCCCAGCACAGATGCGCAGTATTTT. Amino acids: CASSPPSTDAQYF.